The sequence of this T cell receptor beta chain was determined in a study of OX40 agonist ivuxolimab in advanced cancers. Study-wide background: The dose of intravenous ivuxolimab that patients received every 2 weeks ranged from 0.01 to 10 mg/kg. Earlier treatment with anti-PD-1, anti-PD-L1 or anti-CTLA-4 was permitted, and over 35% had received some.

As concerns this clone: The antigen is undetermined.

This CDR3 is 16 amino acids long. Germline CDR1 SSHAT, CDR2 FNYEAQ (reference sequence). V was pared by 5 bases and J by 10 bases, with 15 bases of the junction left unmatched. Enrollment shut out patients with autoimmune disease history or systemic immunosuppression. Here immunoSEQ multiplex PCR was the method, and the copy in TCRdb shows in-frame clones only, minus some. The profile shows some 48,000 clones, about 81% of them singletons. Study observations and caveats: At 0.1 to 3.0 mg/kg and by week 6, clonal expansion occurred in CD4+ and CD8+ blood T cells.

The specimen comprised CD4+ or CD8+ T cells sorted from blood, sampled in a trial of the OX40 agonist ivuxolimab. This receptor was obtained from an adult with an advanced solid tumor such as melanoma, head and neck, liver or kidney cancer. The chain recombines TRBV7-7 with TRBJ2-1; TRBD2 agrees at 9 bases. CDR3 loop: CASSPESSAGGGEQFF. CDR3 coding DNA: TGTGCCAGCAGCCCCGAGTCTTCAGCGGGAGGCGGGGAGCAGTTCTTC.